The present TCR beta chain was sequenced within a study of cytomegalovirus exposure and HLA in healthy donors. Regarding the study as a whole: Equally common other TCR beta chains were less clonally expanded than HLA-associated ones, a later analysis found. As was reported, the HLA-A and HLA-B alleles of most subjects were accurately predicted from TCR beta sequences.

Germline lookup yields CDR1 LGHNA and CDR2 YSLEER. The CDR3 sequence is 15 residues long. Trimming stripped 0 bases from V and 4 bases from J, with 12 bases between. The PCR made use of 60 Vbeta and 13 Jbeta primers. Assay: immunoSEQ multiplex PCR; the TCRdb copy retains only in-frame clones and omits some. In the table there are 150,000 to 170,000 clones, 65% to 75% of which are singletons. On this clone: Its antigen remains unknown.

The sequenced sample consisted of PBMCs. The source is a man aged 30 to 39 in good health and CMV-seronegative. The genes are TRBV4-3 and TRBJ1-1, with D tentatively TRBD1 (6 bases). CDR3 DNA: TGCGCCAGCAGCCAAGATGCGACAGGAGCCACTGAAGCTTTCTTT. Its protein product is CASSQDATGATEAFF.